Below are 14 T cell receptor beta chains sequenced from a single sample in a study of cytomegalovirus exposure and HLA in healthy donors. In the PCR, 60 Vbeta and 13 Jbeta primers were used. TCRdb keeps only in-frame clones here, not all; method: immunoSEQ multiplex PCR. The sample lists some 130,000 clones; around 77% were seen once. Sequenced sample: PBMCs. The source is a male donor in good health and CMV-seropositive.

A note on this clone: At one end, the junction sequence differs from germline, possibly due to a read error. The sample has other DNA sequences that encode this CDR3 too. This chain connects TRBV15 to TRBJ1-4, with D tentatively TRBD1 (6 bases). The CDR3 runs to 16 residues. Looked up from germline, CDR1 is LNHNV and CDR2 is YYDKDF (reference sequence). CDR3 in amino acids: CATSSPRRGAREKLFF. The CDR3 DNA reads TGCGCCACCAGCAGCCCTAGGCGGGGGGCACGAGAAAAACTGTTTTTT. Variable domain in full (rest from reference TRBV15 and TRBJ1-4): DAMVIQNPRYQVTQFGKPVTLSCSQTLNHNVMYWYQQKSSQAPKLLFHYYDKDFNNEADTPDNFQSRRPNTSFCFLDIRSPGLGDTAMYLCATSSPRRGAREKLFFGSGTQLSVL.

A single count supports this clone. The CDR3 coding sequence is TGTGCCAGCAGACCCAGACTAGCGGGAGACACCGGGGAGCTGTTTTTT. This codes for CASRPRLAGDTGELFF. The V and J genes are TRBV9 and TRBJ2-2; 12 nucleotides align to TRBD2. The ends lost 5 bases at V and 3 bases at J; junction bases unmatched: 5. The CDR3 contains 16 residues. Germline V CDR1 and CDR2: SGDLS, YYNGEE.

V and J are TRBV30 and TRBJ2-1, with 8 bases lining up with TRBD1. J gave up 9 bases and V 2 bases, and 6 bases lay outside the gene matches. Germline lookup yields CDR1 GTSNPN and CDR2 SVGIG (reference sequence). The CDR3 spans 13 residues. The CDR3 spells CAWSTLGTGEQFF. Written as DNA, the CDR3 is TGTGCCTGGAGTACCCTCGGGACAGGTGAGCAGTTCTTC.

The rearrangement links TRBV27 to TRBJ1-2; a weak D match, TRBD1 (5 bases). V shed 4 bases and J shed 0 bases, with 18 bases lying between them. This CDR3 comprises 17 residues. Germline values: CDR1 MNHEY, CDR2 SMNVEV (reference sequence). The CDR3 loop is CASSSGLGRMSNYGYTF. For the CDR3, the DNA is TGTGCCAGCAGTTCGGGACTGGGGCGGATGTCTAACTATGGCTACACCTTC.

The chain combines TRBV5-1 with TRBJ2-3, with D hard to call. V was trimmed by 0 bases and J by 1 base, leaving 6 bases between them. The germline V gene has CDR1 SGHRS and CDR2 YFSETQ. The CDR3 covers 14 residues. CDR3 region: CASSLAVGTDTQYF. CDR3 DNA sequence: TGCGCCAGCAGCTTGGCGGTGGGCACAGATACGCAGTATTTT.

This chain uses TRBV5-6 with TRBJ2-7, with 7 positions matching TRBD1. With 4 bases clipped from V and 3 bases from J, the junction kept 10 bases outside the gene matches. CDR1 is SGHDT and CDR2 is YYEEEE in the germline V gene. The length of the CDR3 is 15 residues. The CDR3 DNA reads as TGTGCCAGCAGCCCCTTCGGGACAGAGTTCTACGAGCAGTACTTC. Encoded protein: CASSPFGTEFYEQYF.

The genes are TRBV28 and TRBJ1-5, with D hard to call. The length of the CDR3 is 16 residues. Germline V gives CDR1 MDHEN, CDR2 SYDVKM. Trimming pared 3 bases from V and 0 bases from J, leaving 12 bases between. CDR3 region: CASSLTLRISNQPQHF. CDR3 bases: TGTGCCAGCAGTTTGACGTTGAGGATTAGCAATCAGCCCCAGCATTTT.

The V gene is TRBV27, the J gene TRBJ2-1, with 9 nucleotides matching TRBD1. CDR1 and CDR2 from the germline V gene are MNHEY and SMNVEV (reference sequence). The junction had 5 bases not matched to a gene; V was cut back by 4 bases and J by 4 bases. The CDR3 totals 15 residues. CDR3 in DNA: TGTGCCAGCAGTTCAGTGGACAGGGGTTACAATGAGCAGTTCTTC. Translating gives CASSSVDRGYNEQFF.

V gene TRBV4-2 combines with J gene TRBJ2-2, with D perhaps TRBD2 (6 bases). The CDR3 is 15 amino acids. V shed 0 bases and J shed 5 bases, with 10 bases lying between them. Germline V gene lookup returns CDR1 LGHNA and CDR2 YNFKEQ. The chain's CDR3 is CASSQETRRTGELFF. CDR3 DNA sequence: TGTGCCAGCAGCCAAGAGACTAGGAGGACCGGGGAGCTGTTTTTT.

The chain combines TRBV28 with TRBJ1-6; TRBD1 agrees at 9 bases. Germline assignment: CDR1 MDHEN and CDR2 SYDVKM. CDR3 length: 17 residues. V lost 5 bases, J lost 10 bases, and 15 bases stayed unmatched. The CDR3 region has the DNA TGTGCCAGCAGTACCCCTTCCGGGACAGGGCGAGGCTCACCCCTCCACTTT. Translating gives CASSTPSGTGRGSPLHF.

The V and J genes are TRBV7-9 and TRBJ2-5; 7 bases are shared with TRBD2. The ends lost 3 bases at V and 5 bases at J; junction bases unmatched: 6. CDR1 is SEHNR, CDR2 FQNEAQ, per germline (reference sequence). The length of the CDR3 is 14 residues. CDR3: CASSFRGGAETQYF. CDR3 sequence (DNA): TGTGCCAGCAGCTTTCGCGGGGGTGCGGAGACCCAGTACTTC.

CDR3 DNA sequence: TGTGCCAGCAGCTTAGTGGCGAGGGGGCGAGAGACCCAGTACTTC. Translated, it gives CASSLVARGRETQYF. This chain connects TRBV7-2 to TRBJ2-5; TRBD1 matches 7 bases. Germline loops: CDR1 SGHTA, CDR2 FQGNSA. With V trimmed by 1 base and J by 4 bases, 6 bases remained unmatched. The CDR3 sequence is 15 residues long.

The gene calls are TRBV10-3 and TRBJ2-7, with 9 bases matching TRBD2. The CDR3 consists of 19 residues. After removal of 0 bases from V and 1 base from J, the junction contained 13 bases not matched to a gene. Looked up from germline, CDR1 is ENHRY and CDR2 is SYGVKD. CDR3 bases: TGTGCCATCAGTGAGTCGATGACTAGCGGCGGCAAACTTTCCTACGAGCAGTACTTC. Translation: CAISESMTSGGKLSYEQYF.

The J gene is TRBJ2-3, the V gene TRBV11-2; 12 bases map to TRBD2. CDR3 length: 16 residues. V lost 1 base to trimming and J lost 2 bases; unmatched junction nucleotides: 1. The germline CDR1 and CDR2 sequences are SGHAT and FQNNGV. CDR3 nucleotides: TGTGCCAGCAGCTTAGGACTAGCGGGGGCCACAGATACGCAGTATTTT. Translation gives CASSLGLAGATDTQYF.